Listed below are T cell receptor beta chains from one sample, sequenced in a study of CD8+CD57+ T cells in acquired aplastic anemia. TCRdb ran MiXCR on the reads and lists one entry per CDR3 protein. The sample yields around 250,000 distinct CDR3 sequences, approximately 80% seen once. Sequenced sample: sorted CD4+, CD8+, or CD8+CD57+ T cells (not recorded which) from PBMCs. Every receptor here comes from a human donor with aplastic anemia. Each CDR3 is given with its conserved first and last residue. D genes are given only for firm matches. Rows give clone size only sometimes, using once, few, many, or a class for an expanded clone.

.	.	TRBJ1-1	TRBV9	CASSSDLTVNTAAFF	TGTGCCAGCAGCTCAGATCTAACAGTGAACACTGCAGCTTTCTTT
.	.	TRBJ2-3	TRBV12-3/TRBV12-4	CASSFAGVRGAVF	TGTGCCAGCAGTTTCGCAGGGGTCCGGGGAGCTGTTTTT
.	.	TRBJ2-3	TRBV19	CASSLTSGPDTEYF	TGTGCCAGTAGCCTAACGAGCGGTCCCGATACGGAGTATTTT
few	TRBD1	TRBJ2-7	TRBV2	CASSVDRGGYEQYF	TGTGCCAGCAGTGTTGACAGGGGTGGCTACGAGCAGTACTTC
few	.	TRBJ1-1	TRBV20-1	CSARLLGGAFF	TGCAGTGCTCGTCTCCTTGGGGGAGCTTTCTTT
.	.	TRBJ1-3	TRBV5-1	CASSLGLGVFGNTIYF	TGCGCCAGCAGCTTAGGTCTGGGGGTTTTTGGAAACACCATATATTTT
.	TRBD2	TRBJ2-5	TRBV7-9	CASSSSGRDYGYTYF	TGTGCCAGCAGCTCCAGCGGGAGGGACTATGGCTACACGTACTTC
.	.	TRBJ2-3	TRBV9	CASSLGGSPAPYYF	TGTGCCAGCAGCTTAGGGGGAAGTCCTGCGCCGTATTATTTT
once	TRBD1	TRBJ1-2	TRBV9	CASGETGYIQDFTF	TGTGCCAGCGGAGAGACAGGGTACATCCAGGACTTCACCTTC
.	.	TRBJ2-3	TRBV5-5	CASSFAVRPDTQYF	TGTGCCAGCAGCTTCGCTGTACGTCCCGATACGCAGTATTTT
.	.	TRBJ2-5	TRBV5-4	CASSFTIEETQYF	TGTGCCAGCAGCTTTACTATCGAAGAGACCCAGTACTTC
.	.	TRBJ2-3	TRBV7-8	CASSCHPDGTAPSYF	TGTGCCAGCAGCTGTCATCCAGACGGCACAGCCCCTTCCTATTTT
once	.	TRBJ1-1	TRBV7-2	CASSPTLNRNTEAFF	TGTGCCAGCAGCCCCACACTGAATAGGAACACTGAAGCTTTCTTT
.	.	TRBJ1-2	TRBV9	CASSLTGAADYGYTF	TGTGCCAGCAGCTTGACAGGCGCGGCCGATTATGGCTACACCTTC
.	TRBD2	TRBJ2-3	TRBV20-1	CSARESRGGADTQYF	TGCAGTGCTAGAGAATCGCGGGGGGGCGCAGATACGCAGTATTTT
.	.	TRBJ1-2	TRBV11-3	CASSLQVAGGYTF	TGTGCCAGCAGCTTACAGGTGGCGGGCGGCTACACCTTC
.	.	TRBJ2-3	TRBV11-2	CASSPVARTDTQYF	TGTGCCAGCAGCCCGGTCGCGAGGACAGATACGCAGTATTTT
few	.	TRBJ2-3	TRBV7-8	CASSFHPDGAALYF	TGTGCCAGCAGCTTTCATCCAGACGGGGCAGCCCTTTACTTT
.	.	TRBJ1-5	TRBV6-5	CATRIDSGSSNQPQHF	TGTGCCACTCGGATAGACAGCGGCTCAAGCAATCAGCCCCAGCATTTT
.	.	TRBJ1-2	TRBV7-3	CASSLTRGSSYGYTF	TGTGCCAGCAGCTTGACACGGGGCTCGTCCTATGGCTACACCTTC
many	.	TRBJ1-2	TRBV4-1	CASSYGVGDDGYTF	TGCGCCAGCAGCTACGGGGTAGGGGATGATGGCTACACCTTC
.	.	TRBJ1-4	TRBV7-9	CASSLTEGTNETQFF	TGTGCCAGCAGCTTAACCGAGGGAACTAATGAAACACAGTTTTTT
once	TRBD1	TRBJ1-2	TRBV11-2	CASSYGTGQGYLRYTF	TGTGCCAGCAGCTATGGTACGGGACAGGGTTATCTCCGCTACACCTTC
.	TRBD2	TRBJ2-1	TRBV24-1	CATGTRGRDDEQFF	TGTGCCACCGGGACTAGAGGGAGGGACGATGAGCAGTTCTTC
.	TRBD1	TRBJ1-5	TRBV24-1	CATSDSITGDVQPQHF	TGTGCCACCAGTGATTCGATCACAGGGGACGTTCAGCCCCAGCATTTT
.	TRBD1	TRBJ2-1	TRBV24-1	CATSVPSDRYNEQFF	TGTGCCACTAGTGTTCCATCGGACAGGTACAATGAGCAGTTCTTC
.	TRBD2	TRBJ2-1	TRBV24-1	CSAGIGRASNEQFF	TGCAGTGCTGGCATCGGGAGGGCCAGCAATGAGCAGTTCTTC
.	TRBD1	TRBJ2-3	TRBV7-8	CASRDRGRDTQYF	TGTGCCAGCAGGGACAGGGGGAGAGATACGCAGTATTTT
.	.	TRBJ1-2	TRBV7-8	CASSLAGGPETQCYTF	TGTGCCAGCAGCTTAGCGGGAGGTCCCGAGACGCAGTGCTACACCTTC
.	.	TRBJ1-5	TRBV10-3	CAISEYQGTNQPQHF	TGTGCCATCAGTGAGTACCAGGGGACCAATCAGCCCCAGCATTTT
.	.	TRBJ1-2	TRBV9	CASSGNGYTF	TGTGCCAGCAGCGGCAATGGCTACACCTTC
.	.	TRBJ1-1	TRBV7-2	CASSLAGRANTEDFF	TGTGCCAGCAGCTTAGCTGGAAGAGCGAACACTGAAGATTTCTTT
.	.	TRBJ1-2	TRBV7-8	CASSLAGGPDTRRGYTF	TGTGCCAGCAGCTTAGCGGGAGGGCCCGATACGAGGCGTGGCTACACCTTC
few	TRBD1	TRBJ1-2	TRBV4-3	CASSQAQGGDYGYTF	TGCGCCAGCAGCCAAGCACAGGGGGGGGACTATGGCTACACCTTC
.	.	TRBJ2-3	TRBV7-8	CASSFARGRATLSF	TGTGCCAGCAGCTTTGCTCGAGGTCGGGCAACCCTGTCCTTT
.	.	TRBJ2-5	TRBV5-8	CATSLRASQETQYF	TGTGCCACCAGCCTCCGGGCCAGCCAAGAGACCCAGTACTTC
.	TRBD2	TRBJ2-1	TRBV5-5	CASRFQSSGGSDEQFF	TGTGCCAGTAGATTTCAAAGCAGCGGGGGGAGCGATGAGCAGTTCTTC
.	.	TRBJ1-5	TRBV2	CASSESYSNQQQHW	TGTGCCAGCAGTGAGTCGTATAGCAATCAGCAGCAGCATTGG
few	TRBD1	TRBJ1-6	TRBV9	CASSVGGQSTDTLHF	TGTGCCAGCAGCGTAGGGGGACAGAGCACAGATACGCTCCACTTT
.	.	TRBJ2-2	TRBV2	CASSHGPGGPNTGELFF	TGTGCCAGCAGTCATGGTCCCGGGGGGCCGAACACCGGGGAGCTGTTTTTT
.	TRBD2	TRBJ2-3	TRBV7-8	CASGVAGTHTQYYF	TGTGCCAGCGGGGTAGCGGGAACTCATACTCAGTATTATTTT
.	TRBD2	TRBJ2-3	TRBV7-9	CASSFERSGGSEEYF	TGTGCCAGCAGCTTTGAGAGAAGCGGGGGGAGCGAGGAGTATTTT
.	.	TRBJ2-3	TRBV7-9	CASSLAGGPDSQDF	TGTGCCAGCAGCTTAGCAGGAGGCCCCGATAGCCAGGATTTT
.	.	TRBJ2-7	TRBV15	CATSGRGFGGEQYF	TGTGCCACCAGCGGCCGGGGCTTTGGGGGCGAGCAGTACTTC
.	.	TRBJ1-4	TRBV2	CASSGHPWGNEKLFF	TGTGCCAGCAGTGGACACCCCTGGGGAAATGAAAAACTGTTTTTT
.	TRBD1	TRBJ2-1	TRBV2	CASSQVDRKFF	TGTGCCAGTAGTCAAGTGGACAGGAAGTTCTTC
.	.	TRBJ1-6	TRBV2	CASGYGETGYQSPLHF	TGTGCCAGCGGGTACGGGGAGACCGGTTATCAGTCACCCCTCCACTTT
once	.	TRBJ1-5	TRBV9	CASSDAYSKQPKHF	TGTGCCAGCAGCGATGCTTATAGCAAGCAGCCAAAGCATTTT
.	TRBD1	TRBJ2-7	TRBV5-8	CASSSRDSNYEQYF	TGTGCCAGCAGCTCACGGGACAGTAACTACGAGCAGTACTTC
.	TRBD1	TRBJ1-2	TRBV9	CASGLAGGTEYCYTF	TGTGCCAGCGGCTTGGCAGGGGGCACCGAGTATTGCTACACCTTC
.	TRBD1	TRBJ1-5	TRBV5-1	CASSVGQGGNQPQHF	TGCGCCAGCAGCGTCGGACAGGGGGGAAATCAGCCCCAGCATTTT
.	TRBD1	TRBJ1-1	TRBV10-1	CAISRQGWDAFF	TGCGCCATCAGTAGACAGGGCTGGGATGCTTTCTTT
.	.	TRBJ2-3	TRBV2	CASSHSHATDTQYF	TGTGCCAGCAGCCATTCCCACGCCACAGATACGCAGTATTTT
.	.	TRBJ2-3	TRBV2	CASSVGGSHEPQFF	TGTGCCAGCAGTGTTGGGGGAAGTCATGAGCCGCAGTTCTTT